Shown below are 29 T cell receptor beta chains from a single sample sequenced in a study of PD-1 blockade in classical Hodgkin lymphoma. The protocol was immunoSEQ multiplex PCR, while the TCRdb copy is restricted to in-frame clones and leaves out a portion. Of around 20,000 clones in the sample, about two thirds were seen once. All patients relapsed after autologous stem cell transplantation, and brentuximab vedotin exposure varied. The source was peripheral blood mononuclear cells (PBMCs), collected at baseline. Receptors were obtained from a human donor with classical Hodgkin lymphoma.

J is TRBJ2-5 and V is TRBV29-1; 11 nucleotides align to TRBD1. CDR3 length: 14 amino acids. Losses at the gene ends were 7 bases for V and 5 bases for J; bases not matched to a gene: 9. The germline CDR1 and CDR2 sequences are SQVTM and ANQGSEA. The chain's CDR3 is CSARDRGVYETQYF. The DNA for the CDR3 is TGCAGCGCCCGGGACAGGGGGGTATACGAGACCCAGTACTTC.

The chain combines TRBV21-1 with TRBJ2-7; the table's D call TRBD2 went unverified against the DNA. TRBV21-1 is reported as a pseudogene. The CDR3 is made up of 18 amino acids. The DNA for the CDR3 is TGTGCCAGCAGCAAAGGGCCTAGCGGGAGGGCCGGAGTAAACGAGCAGTACTTC. It yields the protein CASSKGPSGRAGVNEQYF.

The chain combines TRBV11-2 with TRBJ2-7; 8 nucleotides match TRBD1. Germline V CDR1 and CDR2: SGHAT, FQNNGV. V gave up 4 bases and J gave up 0 bases; unmatched junction bases: 5. The CDR3 is 15 amino acids. CDR3 sequence (DNA): TGTGCCAGCAGCTCCACCGGGACAGGCTCCTACGAGCAGTACTTC. Amino acids: CASSSTGTGSYEQYF.

This chain connects TRBV2 to TRBJ2-4; D perhaps matches TRBD2 (5 bases). Trimming stripped 9 bases from V and 8 bases from J, with 14 bases between. Germline V gene sequence: CDR1 SNHLY, CDR2 FYNNEI. The CDR3 has 12 residues. The chain's CDR3 is CASGGPVDIQYF. The DNA for the CDR3 is TGTGCCAGTGGAGGCCCCGTTGACATTCAGTACTTC.

The chain couples TRBV7-2 to TRBJ2-1; 7 bases map to TRBD1. The V and J ends lost 5 bases and 0 bases, in that order; junction bases with no gene match: 10. The CDR3 consists of 17 residues. The V gene's germline CDR1 is SGHTA and CDR2 FQGNSA. CDR3 sequence reads: CASSPTDRPSSYNEQFF. CDR3 nucleotides: TGTGCCAGCAGCCCTACGGACAGGCCGAGCTCCTACAATGAGCAGTTCTTC.

This chain joins TRBV5-6 and TRBJ2-7, with a weak D call TRBD2 (6 bases). The germline CDR1 and CDR2 sequences are SGHDT and YYEEEE. The V end lost 3 bases, the J end lost 2 bases, and 12 bases lay between the germline ends. This CDR3 is 14 amino acids long. CDR3: CASSSGGNPYEQYF. The CDR3 nucleotides are TGTGCCAGCAGCTCAGGAGGGAACCCCTACGAGCAGTACTTC.

The chain couples TRBV7-2 to TRBJ1-2; TRBD1 matches at 8 bases. J gave up 8 bases and V 0 bases, and 8 bases lay outside the gene matches. The CDR3 spans 15 residues. Germline loops: CDR1 SGHTA, CDR2 FQGNSA. The CDR3 sequence: CASSLALTGAEGYTF. CDR3 nucleotides: TGTGCCAGCAGCTTAGCCCTGACAGGGGCGGAGGGCTACACCTTC.

The gene calls are TRBV9 and TRBJ2-1, with 8 bases fitting TRBD2. J lost 7 bases, V lost 3 bases, and 15 bases had no gene match. CDR1 and CDR2 (germline): SGDLS, YYNGEE. There are 17 residues in the CDR3. The CDR3 loop is CASSADQIAGPSNEQFF. The DNA for the CDR3 is TGTGCCAGCAGCGCAGACCAGATAGCGGGGCCCTCAAATGAGCAGTTCTTC.

The rearrangement joins TRBV6-6 to TRBJ1-2; 9 bases agree with TRBD1. Germline assignment: CDR1 MNHNY and CDR2 SVGAGI (reference sequence). This CDR3 region has 14 residues. With V trimmed by 4 bases and J by 6 bases, 6 bases remained unmatched. The CDR3 here is CASSSRTGANGYTF. CDR3 sequence (DNA): TGTGCCAGCAGTTCCAGGACAGGGGCAAATGGCTACACCTTC.

In DNA form, the CDR3 reads TGCGCCAGCAGCCAGCGGGAGACCCAGTACTTC. This sequence encodes CASSQRETQYF. J is TRBJ2-5 and V is TRBV5-1; D may be TRBD2 (5 bases). CDR1 and CDR2 from the germline V gene are SGHRS and YFSETQ. CDR3 length: 11 residues. Trimming pared 4 bases from V and 5 bases from J, leaving 6 bases between.

The chain joins TRBV2 to TRBJ1-2; D gene unclear. With 6 bases removed from V and 4 bases from J, the gap between germline ends came to 9 bases. The CDR3 length is 12 residues. Germline V CDR1 and CDR2: SNHLY, FYNNEI. CDR3 nucleotide sequence: TGTGCCAGCAGCTTAGTGCTCTATGGCTACACCTTC. Protein sequence: CASSLVLYGYTF.

The genes are TRBV6-5 and TRBJ2-7, with D possibly matching TRBD1 (6 bases). Germline CDR1 MNHEY, CDR2 SVGAGI. This CDR3 has 16 residues. Trimming took 2 bases from V and 0 from J, leaving 14 bases between them. The CDR3 here is CASSYTRGGRSYEQYF. The CDR3 DNA follows: TGTGCCAGCAGTTACACCAGGGGTGGTCGCTCCTACGAGCAGTACTTC.

The V call is TRBV5-6, the J call TRBJ1-2; 9 bases fit TRBD1. Germline V gives CDR1 SGHDT, CDR2 YYEEEE. This CDR3 is 15 amino acids long. V was clipped by 3 bases and J by 3 bases; unmatched bases: 6. The DNA for the CDR3 is TGTGCCAGCAGCTACCGGGACAGGGTCTACTATGGCTACACCTTC. As protein: CASSYRDRVYYGYTF.

The V gene is TRBV5-1, the J gene TRBJ1-4; D is unclear. The CDR3 has 15 residues. Trimming shortened V by 4 bases and J by 0 bases, and 10 bases separated the two germline ends. CDR1 SGHRS and CDR2 YFSETQ come from the germline V gene. The CDR3 here is CASSIGSATNEKLFF. CDR3 nucleotides: TGCGCCAGCAGCATAGGGTCAGCAACTAATGAAAAACTGTTTTTT.

The V and J genes are TRBV11-2 and TRBJ2-3, with TRBD1 matching over 8 bases. Trimming at V came to 9 bases and at J to 2 bases, leaving 4 bases not matched to a gene. The CDR3 runs 13 residues. The germline gives CDR1 SGHAT, CDR2 FQNNGV. The chain's CDR3 is CASRQGPTDTQYF. The CDR3 nucleotides read TGTGCCAGTCGACAGGGGCCCACAGATACGCAGTATTTT. The full variable domain, completed using reference TRBV11-2 and TRBJ2-3, is EAGVAQSPRYKIIEKRQSVAFWCNPISGHATLYWYQQILGQGPKLLIQFQNNGVVDDSQLPKDRFSAERLKGVDSTLKIQPAKLEDSAVYLCASRQGPTDTQYFGPGTRLTVL.

This sequence joins TRBV6-1 and TRBJ1-6; D remains ambiguous. Germline lookup yields CDR1 MNHNS and CDR2 SASEGT. The CDR3 is 13 residues long. V lost 5 bases and J 9 bases, leaving 11 bases between the germline ends. Written as DNA, the CDR3 is TGTGCCAGCAGTTCACTGGGCACTTCACCCCTCCACTTT. Protein: CASSSLGTSPLHF.

The genes are TRBV5-1 and TRBJ2-2, with 11 bases matching TRBD2. CDR1 is SGHRS and CDR2 is YFSETQ in the germline V gene. The CDR3 loop spans 17 amino acids. Trimming took 4 bases from V and 7 from J; bases not matched to a gene: 12. This CDR3 reads CASSQGLAGGKNGELFF. The CDR3 DNA reads as TGCGCCAGCAGCCAAGGGCTAGCGGGAGGAAAAAACGGGGAGCTGTTTTTT. Looking up the rest from reference TRBV5-1 and TRBJ2-2 gives the full variable domain: KAGVTQTPRYLIKTRGQQVTLSCSPISGHRSVSWYQQTPGQGLQFLFEYFSETQRNKGNFPGRFSGRQFSNSRSEMNVSTLELGDSALYLCASSQGLAGGKNGELFFGEGSRLTVL.

This chain joins TRBV10-2 and TRBJ2-7; 9 bases match TRBD2. J gave up 2 bases and V 9 bases, and 5 bases lay outside the gene matches. Germline V gene data show CDR1 as WSHSY and CDR2 as SAAADI. The CDR3 contains 13 residues. CDR3: CASCGGAAYEQYF. The DNA for the CDR3 is TGCGCCAGTTGCGGGGGGGCCGCCTACGAGCAGTACTTC.

This clone was picked up one time. The V gene is TRBV4-3, the J gene TRBJ2-3; D unresolved. The germline V gene encodes CDR1 LGHNA and CDR2 YSLEER. This CDR3 contains 15 residues. V dropped 3 bases and J dropped 0 bases, with 10 bases sitting between them. The DNA of the CDR3 is TGCGCCAGCAGCCAGAGAGGAATTAGCACAGATACGCAGTATTTT. It yields the protein CASSQRGISTDTQYF.

The chain combines TRBV2 with TRBJ2-3; 7 bases are a match to TRBD1. This CDR3 region has 15 residues. J was trimmed by 1 base and V by 6 bases; bases with no gene match: 7. Germline CDR1 SNHLY, CDR2 FYNNEI. CDR3: CASSDRDSGTDTQYF. The CDR3 nucleotides read TGTGCCAGCAGCGACCGGGACAGCGGCACAGATACGCAGTATTTT.

The chain uses TRBV5-1 and TRBJ2-2; D ambiguous. Germline V CDR1 and CDR2: SGHRS, YFSETQ. The CDR3 has 13 residues. Trimming took 2 bases from V and 7 from J, leaving 9 bases between them. The CDR3 coding sequence is TGCGCCAGCAGCTTTACCTCGGACGGGGAGCTGTTTTTT. Its translation is CASSFTSDGELFF.

This sequence joins TRBV4-3 and TRBJ2-3; TRBD1 agrees at 11 bases. The CDR3 has 17 amino acids. After removal of 0 bases from V and 0 bases from J, the junction contained 2 bases not matched to a gene. In germline, CDR1 is LGHNA, CDR2 YSLEER. The CDR3 here is CASSQDGTGGSTDTQYF. The CDR3 coding sequence is TGCGCCAGCAGCCAAGACGGGACAGGGGGAAGCACAGATACGCAGTATTTT.

The J gene is TRBJ2-1, the V gene TRBV5-5; D perhaps matches TRBD2 (6 bases). Germline assignment: CDR1 SGHKS and CDR2 YYEKEE (reference sequence). The CDR3 length is 15 residues. V lost 0 bases and J 3 bases, leaving 10 bases between the germline ends. The CDR3 coding sequence is TGTGCCAGCAGCTTGGCTAGCGACGTCTACAATGAGCAGTTCTTC. Amino acid sequence: CASSLASDVYNEQFF.

The rearrangement uses TRBV11-2 and TRBJ2-1; the D gene is possibly TRBD1 (5 bases). V was clipped by 0 bases and J by 3 bases, with 9 bases between them. CDR1 is SGHAT and CDR2 is FQNNGV in the germline V gene. The CDR3 consists of 15 residues. This CDR3 is CASSLDQGFYNEQFF. The CDR3 DNA is TGTGCCAGCAGCTTAGATCAGGGTTTCTACAATGAGCAGTTCTTC.

DNA for the CDR3: TGTGCCAGCAGCTTATCAGGGGGCTTCTATAATTCACCCCTCCACTTT. Its translation is CASSLSGGFYNSPLHF. The chain is built from TRBV11-2 and TRBJ1-6, with 8 positions matching TRBD1. Germline values: CDR1 SGHAT, CDR2 FQNNGV. This CDR3 is 16 amino acids long. The ends lost 2 bases at V and 3 bases at J; junction bases unmatched: 3.

The chain employs TRBV6-6 and TRBJ2-1; 10 nucleotides line up with TRBD2. The V gene's germline CDR1 is MNHNY and CDR2 SVGAGI (reference sequence). V shed 3 bases, J shed 4 bases, and the junction held 3 bases outside the gene matches. The CDR3 is made up of 15 amino acids. CDR3 loop: CASSYSSGGYNEQFF. The CDR3 DNA follows: TGTGCCAGCAGTTATTCTAGCGGGGGTTACAATGAGCAGTTCTTC.

This clone was recorded once. The V and J genes are TRBV9 and TRBJ2-5; no definite D call. The CDR3 runs 12 residues. Trimming shortened V by 0 bases and J by 4 bases, and 4 bases separated the two germline ends. CDR1 is SGDLS and CDR2 is YYNGEE in the germline V gene. CDR3 sequence: CASSVVRETQYF. As DNA, the CDR3 is TGTGCCAGCAGCGTAGTGAGAGAGACCCAGTACTTC.

This rearrangement joins TRBV5-8 to TRBJ1-1; D may be TRBD1 (6 bases). Germline values: CDR1 SGHTS, CDR2 YDEGEE. Trimming left V 4 bases short and J 5 bases short, with 12 bases between. The CDR3 loop spans 13 amino acids. The CDR3 sequence: CASSQGRRTEAFF. The CDR3, as DNA: TGTGCCAGCAGCCAGGGGAGGAGGACTGAAGCTTTCTTT.

The chain recombines TRBV2 with TRBJ1-5, with 10 bases matching TRBD1. The CDR3 spans 13 residues. Unmatched junction bases numbered 4, after V lost 11 bases and J lost 3 bases. Looked up from germline, CDR1 is SNHLY and CDR2 is FYNNEI. The CDR3 protein is CAGQGEINQPQHF. The CDR3 nucleotides are TGTGCCGGACAGGGGGAGATCAATCAGCCCCAGCATTTT.